Listed below are T cell receptor beta chains from one sample, sequenced in a study of T cell responses to AZD1222 COVID-19 vaccine. Data came from immunoSEQ multiplex PCR; TCRdb stores just in-frame clones and leaves some out. The data hold under 85,000 clones, with roughly 87% observed a single time. This sample comprised peripheral blood, obtained on day 0 of MenACWY control vaccination. All receptors come from an adult in good health. Each CDR3 is given with its conserved first and last residue. A D gene is named only where the DNA matches it firmly. Clone size is shown for a subset of rows, as once, few, many or a class of expanded clone.

j_call,clone_size,v_call,d_call,cdr3_nt,cdr3_aa
TRBJ1-5,-,TRBV15,-,TGTGCCACCAGCAGAGATCGGCAGGCTAGTCAGCCCCAGCATTTT,CATSRDRQASQPQHF
TRBJ2-3,-,TRBV21-1,-,TGTGCCAGCAGCTCGGGGGGCGGTAATACGCAGTATTTT,CASSSGGGNTQYF
TRBJ1-5,-,TRBV5-5,-,TGTGCCAGCAGCTTGGACAGCACTAATCAGCCCCAGCATTTT,CASSLDSTNQPQHF
TRBJ1-6,-,TRBV7-9,TRBD1,TGTGCCAGCAGCCGGGACAGTCCGAACTATAATTCACCCCTCCACTTT,CASSRDSPNYNSPLHF
TRBJ1-1,-,TRBV20-1,TRBD1,TGCAGTCACCGACAGGGCGCTGAAGCTTTCTTT,CSHRQGAEAFF
TRBJ1-2,-,TRBV28,-,TGTGCCAGCAGTCTGCTAAGCTATGGCTACACCTTC,CASSLLSYGYTF
TRBJ2-3,-,TRBV7-3,TRBD2,TGTGCCAGCAGCCTCCTAGCGGGGGGGCCAGATACGCAGTATTTT,CASSLLAGGPDTQYF
TRBJ2-3,-,TRBV5-4,TRBD2,TGTGCCAGCAGCTCGGCTAGCGGGGCAGAGGGAACAGATACGCAGTATTTT,CASSSASGAEGTDTQYF
TRBJ1-2,-,TRBV9,TRBD1,TGTGCCAGCAGCGTAACAGGGGCAAAGTATGGCTACACCTTC,CASSVTGAKYGYTF
TRBJ2-2,once,TRBV19,-,TGTGCCAGTAGTATAGGGGTCGGGGAGCTGTTTTTT,CASSIGVGELFF
TRBJ2-1,-,TRBV11-2,-,TGTGCCAGCAGCCCGAGGACCTTCAATGAGCAGTTCTTC,CASSPRTFNEQFF
TRBJ2-3,-,TRBV9,TRBD1,TGTGCCAGCAGCGTCGAACAGGGGGTCACAGATACGCAGTATTTT,CASSVEQGVTDTQYF
TRBJ2-7,-,TRBV5-5,-,TGTGCCAGCAGCTTGACCCGTTACGAGCAGTACTTC,CASSLTRYEQYF
TRBJ1-1,-,TRBV29-1,-,TGCAGCGTCGACAGGTTGAACACTGAAGCTTTCTTT,CSVDRLNTEAFF
TRBJ2-3,-,TRBV7-2,TRBD2,TGTGCCAGCAGCCCCCCGGGACTAGCGGGGGGCACAGATACGCAGTATTTT,CASSPPGLAGGTDTQYF
TRBJ1-2,-,TRBV9,TRBD1,TGTGCCAGCAGCCCCCAGGGACAGGGTAACTATGGCTACACCTTC,CASSPQGQGNYGYTF
TRBJ2-1,-,TRBV3-1/TRBV3-2,-,TGTGCCAGCAGCCAAACGGGAGAAGGGCAGTTCTTC,CASSQTGEGQFF
TRBJ1-3,-,TRBV19,TRBD1,TGTGCCAGTAGAGGGCAGGGGGTGCACACCATATATTTT,CASRGQGVHTIYF
TRBJ2-5,-,TRBV18,-,TGTGCCAGCTCATACACGGATGGGGAGACCCAGTACTTC,CASSYTDGETQYF
TRBJ2-3,-,TRBV3-1/TRBV3-2,TRBD2,TGTGCCAGCGAGTGCGGGGGACCCCCTACCACAGATACGCAGTATTTT,CASECGGPPTTDTQYF
TRBJ2-3,-,TRBV6-4,TRBD2,TGTGCCAGCAGTGAGTCTAGCGGGGGGGCCGGCCCGCAGTATTTT,CASSESSGGAGPQYF
TRBJ2-2,once,TRBV30,-,TGTGCCTGGAGTGTAGGAATGCAGATAACCGGGGAGCTGTTTTTT,CAWSVGMQITGELFF
TRBJ2-7,-,TRBV19,-,TGTGCCAGTAGTGACCGGATAGGCTTGACTACCGAGCAGTACTTC,CASSDRIGLTTEQYF
TRBJ2-3,once,TRBV6-6,-,TGTGCCAGCAGTCGACAGACAGGCTCCACTGAGGATACGCAGTATTTT,CASSRQTGSTEDTQYF
TRBJ1-2,-,TRBV15,TRBD1,TGTGCCACCAGCAGGGGGACAGGGGGCGCCTATGGCTACACCTTC,CATSRGTGGAYGYTF
TRBJ2-2,-,TRBV6-5,TRBD2,TGTGCCAGCAGACTAGCGCGTGACACCGGGGAGCTGTTTTTT,CASRLARDTGELFF
TRBJ2-3,-,TRBV14,TRBD2,TGTGCCAGCAGCCAAGATGCTGCGGGGGGTAGAGATACGCAGTATTTT,CASSQDAAGGRDTQYF
TRBJ1-1,-,TRBV7-8,TRBD1,TGTGCCAGCAGCTTGGGGACAGTAAACACTGAAGCTTTCTTT,CASSLGTVNTEAFF
TRBJ2-7,-,TRBV4-3,TRBD2,TGCGCCAGCAGCCAAGATTTCAGGACTAGCGGGGACGGGTACGAGCAGTACTTC,CASSQDFRTSGDGYEQYF
TRBJ1-1,-,TRBV29-1,-,TGCAGCGTTGAAAGGGGGGGCACTGAAGCTTTCTTT,CSVERGGTEAFF
TRBJ2-1,-,TRBV21-1,-,TGTGCCAGCAGCAAAGAGGGTACCGATGAGCAGTTCTTC,CASSKEGTDEQFF
TRBJ2-1,-,TRBV2,-,TGTGCCAGCAGTCGAGGCTATGAGCAGTTCTTC,CASSRGYEQFF
TRBJ2-7,-,TRBV18,-,TGTGCCAGCTCACGCGAGTCGGGGCCCCCGGGGTCCTACGAGCAGTACTTC,CASSRESGPPGSYEQYF
TRBJ2-7,once,TRBV6-5,-,TGTGCCAGCAAAGTACAGACGAGCTACGAGCAGTACTTC,CASKVQTSYEQYF
TRBJ1-2,-,TRBV18,TRBD1,TGTGCCAGCTCACCGACGGCCCGGGACAGTCCCTATGGCTACACCTTC,CASSPTARDSPYGYTF
TRBJ2-7,-,TRBV7-9,TRBD2,TGTGCCAGCAGCCCCACTGGCGGGGGTTTAGGCGAGCAGTACTTC,CASSPTGGGLGEQYF
TRBJ2-2,-,TRBV2,-,TGTGCCAGCATGGGGGGCACGAACACCGGGGAGCTGTTTTTT,CASMGGTNTGELFF
TRBJ1-2,-,TRBV6-6,-,TGTGCCAGCAGTTCCACAGGGAACTATGGCTACACCTTC,CASSSTGNYGYTF
TRBJ2-3,-,TRBV6-5,TRBD2,TGTGCCAGCAGATCCGCGGGACTAGTGGCAGATACGCAGTATTTT,CASRSAGLVADTQYF
TRBJ1-2,-,TRBV12-3/TRBV12-4,-,TGTGCCAGCAGACCCTCAAGCGGTGGCTACACCTTC,CASRPSSGGYTF
TRBJ1-1,-,TRBV6-4,TRBD1,TGTGCCAGCAGTGACGACAGGGGGGGCCGCACGGAAGCTTTCTTT,CASSDDRGGRTEAFF